The next 21 T cell receptor beta chains were all read from a single sample in a study of Ad26.COV2.S vaccination and SARS-CoV-2 variants (TCRdb year 2021). The method behind the library was the immunoSEQ multiplex PCR assay. TCRdb provides this immuneACCESS table in a form limited to in-frame rearrangements. Some clones are lacking; in checked studies, under half of them reflect an unresolved V gene, and why the rest are absent is not known. The sample records around 240,000 clones, roughly 90% of which are singletons. About 10% of the sample belongs to the ten largest clones. In the paper's terms, the treatment or condition label means: roughly 18 received Ad26.COV2.S at low or high dose, single or two shots; about 5 received placebo; per-sample allocation not given. For vaccine and placebo recipients, repertoires were sequenced using samples collected on day 63 after the first injection. Specimen: peripheral blood, collected in a trial of Ad26.COV2.S vaccine versus placebo. These receptors originate from a person aged 18-60 years who received the Ad26.COV2.S COVID-19 vaccine or a placebo.

The V gene is TRBV3-1 (or the pseudogene TRBV3-2), the J gene TRBJ1-5, with D possibly TRBD1 on 6 matching bases. Trimming stripped 1 base from V and 2 bases from J, with 9 bases between. This CDR3 is 15 amino acids long. Looked up from germline, CDR1 is LGHDT and CDR2 is YNNKEL (reference sequence). CDR3 sequence reads: CASSQGPGGNQPQHF. CDR3 DNA: TGTGCCAGCAGCCAAGGCCCAGGGGGCAATCAGCCCCAGCATTTT.

In its sample, this clone was seen once. The chain employs TRBV7-9 and TRBJ2-7; weak D call: TRBD1 (5 bases). This CDR3 spans 14 amino acids. Germline lookup yields CDR1 SEHNR and CDR2 FQNEAQ (reference sequence). Trimming removed 5 bases at V and 5 bases at J, with 16 bases between. DNA for the CDR3: TGTGCCAGCAGCCCCGACCCTGCAGGGCACGAGCAGTACTTC. Protein product: CASSPDPAGHEQYF.

The rearrangement joins TRBV6-5 to TRBJ1-1; 9 nucleotides align to TRBD1. Germline CDR1 is MNHEY and CDR2 is SVGAGI. The CDR3 length is 13 residues. V shed 6 bases and J 7 bases; nucleotides not matched to a gene: 6. CDR3 coding DNA: TGTGCCAGCAGCCGCCGGACAGGGGATGAAGCTTTCTTT. Translated, it gives CASSRRTGDEAFF.

V gene TRBV5-4 combines with J gene TRBJ1-6; possibly TRBD1 for D (5 bases). This CDR3 region has 15 residues. Germline loops: CDR1 SGHNT, CDR2 YYREEE (reference sequence). The ends were cut back, 0 bases at V and 7 bases at J, with 11 bases in the middle. The CDR3 sequence is CASSLVGRDNSPLHF. As DNA, the CDR3 is TGTGCCAGCAGCTTGGTTGGCAGGGACAATTCACCCCTCCACTTT.

This chain connects TRBV13 to TRBJ2-3; D is unclear. Trimming stripped 5 bases from V and 3 bases from J, with 15 bases between. The CDR3 extends over 15 amino acids. Germline CDR1 PRHDT, CDR2 FYEKMQ (reference sequence). The CDR3 reads CASSLRAPSTDTQYF. The CDR3, as DNA: TGTGCCAGCAGCCTCCGCGCCCCTTCGACAGATACGCAGTATTTT.

This clone showed up just a few times. The chain has TRBV7-8 and TRBJ2-2, with a weak D call TRBD1 (5 bases). Trimming shortened V by 4 bases and J by 0 bases, and 18 bases separated the two germline ends. There are 18 residues in the CDR3. Germline values: CDR1 SGHVS, CDR2 FQNEAQ. The chain's CDR3 is CASSWGSLGATNTGELFF. The CDR3 DNA reads TGTGCCAGCAGCTGGGGCAGTCTAGGGGCCACGAACACCGGGGAGCTGTTTTTT. Together with reference TRBV7-8 and TRBJ2-2, the CDR3 gives the full variable domain: GAGVSQSPRYKVAKRGQDVALRCDPISGHVSLFWYQQALGQGPEFLTYFQNEAQLDKSGLPSDRFFAERPEGSVSTLKIQRTQQEDSAVYLCASSWGSLGATNTGELFFGEGSRLTVL.

V and J are TRBV28 and TRBJ2-2; weak D call: TRBD2 (6 bases). The CDR3 has 13 amino acids. The V end lost 8 bases, the J end lost 2 bases, and 9 bases lay between the germline ends. From germline, CDR1 is MDHEN and CDR2 SYDVKM. The CDR3 sequence is CASGTPNTGELFF. The CDR3 nucleotides read TGTGCCAGCGGGACTCCCAACACCGGGGAGCTGTTTTTT.

This chain joins TRBV6-2 or TRBV6-3 and TRBJ2-2; 7 nucleotides line up with TRBD1. This CDR3 is built from 15 residues. The germline V gene has CDR1 MNHEY and CDR2 SVGEGT. V lost 2 bases, J lost 4 bases, and 4 bases stayed unmatched. This CDR3 is CASSYLRGFTGELFF. The CDR3 bases are TGTGCCAGCAGTTACCTCAGGGGGTTCACCGGGGAGCTGTTTTTT.

The chain employs TRBV19 and TRBJ2-1; D uncertain. The CDR3 runs 15 residues. Trimming removed 9 bases from V and 6 bases from J, with 21 bases in between. Germline CDR1 LNHDA, CDR2 SQIVND (reference sequence). This CDR3 is CASPPVPKRSNEQFF. In DNA form, the CDR3 reads TGTGCCAGCCCCCCGGTTCCAAAGAGGTCCAATGAGCAGTTCTTC.

The rearrangement uses TRBV27 and TRBJ1-2, with D hard to call. This CDR3 region has 13 residues. Germline CDR1 and CDR2: MNHEY and SMNVEV (reference sequence). Trimming cost V 5 bases and J 2 bases, with 9 bases left between them. This CDR3 is CASSPDGNYGYTF. For the CDR3, the DNA is TGTGCCAGCAGTCCGGACGGCAACTATGGCTACACCTTC.

This chain connects TRBV5-6 to TRBJ2-7; 9 nucleotides align to TRBD1. V lost 4 bases, J lost 4 bases, and 9 bases stayed unmatched. Germline loops: CDR1 SGHDT, CDR2 YYEEEE. The length of the CDR3 is 15 residues. This CDR3 reads CASSPTTGGEYEQYF. The CDR3 DNA is TGTGCCAGCAGCCCCACGACAGGGGGAGAGTACGAGCAGTACTTC.

This chain uses TRBV28 with TRBJ1-4, with 8 bases aligning to TRBD1. CDR1 is MDHEN, CDR2 SYDVKM, per germline. The ends lost 5 bases at V and 4 bases at J; junction bases unmatched: 9. The CDR3 covers 16 residues. CDR3 coding DNA: TGTGCCAGCAGTCCCCCCCCGGGACAGGTTAATGAAAAACTGTTTTTT. It codes for CASSPPPGQVNEKLFF.

The chain has TRBV6-2 or TRBV6-3 and TRBJ2-1, with 7 bases matching TRBD2. Trimming took 7 bases from V and 9 from J; bases not matched to a gene: 9. Germline CDR1 reads MNHEY; CDR2 reads SVGEGT. This CDR3 is built from 13 residues. CDR3 sequence (DNA): TGTGCCAGCACCCCCCGGGGGGTAGGTGAGCAGTTCTTC. Translated: CASTPRGVGEQFF.

This clone was seen only a few times. J is TRBJ1-3 and V is TRBV28; tentatively, D is TRBD1 (6 bases). Per germline, CDR1 MDHEN and CDR2 SYDVKM. The CDR3 length is 15 residues. Trimming left V 3 bases short and J 2 bases short, with 11 bases between. The CDR3 DNA reads TGTGCCAGCAGTTTGCTGCCAGGGGCTGGAAACACCATATATTTT. Translation: CASSLLPGAGNTIYF. The full variable domain, rest sourced from reference TRBV28 and TRBJ1-3, is DVKVTQSSRYLVKRTGEKVFLECVQDMDHENMFWYRQDPGLGLRLIYFSYDVKMKEKGDIPEGYSVSREKKERFSLILESASTNQTSMYLCASSLLPGAGNTIYFGEGSWLTVV.

The chain uses TRBV19 and TRBJ1-3, with unresolved D. With 3 bases removed from V and 4 bases from J, the gap between germline ends came to 7 bases. Germline V gene data show CDR1 as LNHDA and CDR2 as SQIVND (reference sequence). The CDR3 runs 13 residues. CDR3 sequence: CASSIRSGNTIYF. CDR3 sequence (DNA): TGTGCCAGTAGTATCCGGTCCGGAAACACCATATATTTT.

For the CDR3, the DNA is TGTGCTAGTGAAAGGGTAGGCACTGAAGCTTTCTTT. Translation: CASERVGTEAFF. The chain carries TRBV12-5 and TRBJ1-1; unclear D gene. V dropped 7 bases and J dropped 4 bases, with 10 bases sitting between them. CDR1 LGHNT and CDR2 FRNRAP come from the germline V gene. This CDR3 has 12 residues.

The sample holds one count of this clone. J is TRBJ1-2 and V is TRBV11-2; no clear D. Germline-derived CDR1 and CDR2 are SGHAT and FQNNGV. CDR3 length: 16 residues. V lost 7 bases and J 5 bases, leaving 23 bases between the germline ends. CDR3 in amino acids: CASTTRAGKKEYGYTF. The CDR3 DNA reads TGTGCCAGCACCACTCGGGCAGGCAAGAAGGAGTATGGCTACACCTTC.

V and J are TRBV4-3 and TRBJ1-6; perhaps TRBD1 as D (5 bases). In germline, CDR1 is LGHNA, CDR2 YSLEER. The ends were cut back, 3 bases at V and 8 bases at J, with 14 bases in the middle. This CDR3 has 15 residues. CDR3 sequence: CASSQSGGKHSPLHF. Here the CDR3 DNA reads TGCGCCAGCAGCCAGTCCGGGGGGAAACATTCACCCCTCCACTTT.

The rearrangement uses TRBV7-2 and TRBJ2-1, with TRBD1 identical over 9 bases. Trimming at V came to 7 bases and at J to 9 bases, leaving 10 bases not matched to a gene. The V gene's germline CDR1 is SGHTA and CDR2 FQGNSA. This CDR3 comprises 14 residues. The CDR3 bases are TGTGCCAGCATGCGCCGGGACAGGGCCAGTGAGCAGTTCTTC. It yields the protein CASMRRDRASEQFF.

This chain joins TRBV10-3 and TRBJ2-7; D may match TRBD1 or TRBD2 (5 bases each). The germline V and J ends were trimmed by 11 bases and 7 bases, with 21 bases remaining between them. The CDR3 extends over 13 amino acids. Germline CDR1 reads ENHRY; CDR2 reads SYGVKD. In nucleotides, the CDR3 is TGTGCCTCCCGGGTGATGGATGGGGGAGAGCAGTACTTC. It specifies CASRVMDGGEQYF.

There are a few counts of this clone. The V call is TRBV9, the J call TRBJ2-2, with a tentative D call TRBD2 (6 bases). V shed 4 bases and J shed 8 bases, with 15 bases lying between them. The length of the CDR3 is 14 residues. The germline gives CDR1 SGDLS, CDR2 YYNGEE. The CDR3 region has the DNA TGTGCCAGCAGCCCGCGCGGGGCGGTGGGGGAGCTGTTTTTT. Protein product: CASSPRGAVGELFF.